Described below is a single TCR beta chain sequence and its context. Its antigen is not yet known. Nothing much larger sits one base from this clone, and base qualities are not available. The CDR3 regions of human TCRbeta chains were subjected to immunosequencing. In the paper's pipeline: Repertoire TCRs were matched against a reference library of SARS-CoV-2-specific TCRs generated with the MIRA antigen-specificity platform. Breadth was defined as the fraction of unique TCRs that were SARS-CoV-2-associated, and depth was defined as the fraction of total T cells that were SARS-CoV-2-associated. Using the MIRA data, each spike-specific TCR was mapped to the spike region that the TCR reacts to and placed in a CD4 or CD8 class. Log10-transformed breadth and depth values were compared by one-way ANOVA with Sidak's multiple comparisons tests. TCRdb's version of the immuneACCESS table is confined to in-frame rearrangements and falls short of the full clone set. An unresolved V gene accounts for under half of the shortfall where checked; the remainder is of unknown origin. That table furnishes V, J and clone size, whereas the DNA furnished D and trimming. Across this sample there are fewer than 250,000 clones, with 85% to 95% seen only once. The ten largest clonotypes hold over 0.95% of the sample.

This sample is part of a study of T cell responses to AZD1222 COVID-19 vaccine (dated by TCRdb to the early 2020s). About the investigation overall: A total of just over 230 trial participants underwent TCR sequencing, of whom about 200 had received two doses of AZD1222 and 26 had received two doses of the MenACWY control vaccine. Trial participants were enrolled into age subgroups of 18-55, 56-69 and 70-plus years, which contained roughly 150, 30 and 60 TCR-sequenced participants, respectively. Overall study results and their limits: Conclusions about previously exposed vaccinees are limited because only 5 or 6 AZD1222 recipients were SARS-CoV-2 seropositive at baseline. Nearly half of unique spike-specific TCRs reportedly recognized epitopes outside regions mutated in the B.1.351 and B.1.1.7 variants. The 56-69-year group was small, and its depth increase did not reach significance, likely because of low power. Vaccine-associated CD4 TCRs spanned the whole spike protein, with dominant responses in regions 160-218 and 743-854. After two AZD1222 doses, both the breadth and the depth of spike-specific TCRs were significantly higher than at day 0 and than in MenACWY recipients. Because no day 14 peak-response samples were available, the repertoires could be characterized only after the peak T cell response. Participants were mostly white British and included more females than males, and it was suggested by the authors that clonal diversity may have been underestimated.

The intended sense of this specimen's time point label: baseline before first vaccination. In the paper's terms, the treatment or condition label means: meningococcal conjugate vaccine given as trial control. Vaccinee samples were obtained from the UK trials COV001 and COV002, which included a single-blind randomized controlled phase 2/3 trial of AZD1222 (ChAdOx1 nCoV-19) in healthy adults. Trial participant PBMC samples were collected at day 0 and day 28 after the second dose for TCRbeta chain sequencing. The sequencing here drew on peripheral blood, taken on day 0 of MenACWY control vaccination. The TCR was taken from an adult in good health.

The sequenced DNA is TGTGCCAGCAGCTTGGGACAGGGGATCTATGGCTACACCTTC. It encodes CASSLGQGIYGYTF. This receptor chain uses TRBV5-4 and TRBJ1-2; the junction holds 8 bases that match TRBD1. Reading from cysteine to phenylalanine, the CDR3 counts 14 amino acids. Just CDR3 DNA is preserved here, 42 bases in frame from base 1. V trim: 0 bases; J trim: 4 bases; unmatched bases: 2. In the germline V gene (reference sequence), CDR1 corresponds to SGHNT and CDR2 to YYREEE.